These 22 T cell receptor beta chains share one sample of origin, sequenced in a study of OX40 agonist ivuxolimab in advanced cancers. TCRdb keeps only in-frame clones here, not all; method: immunoSEQ multiplex PCR. The sample lists some 83,000 clones; approximately 86% were seen once. The sequencing here drew on CD4+ or CD8+ T cells sorted from blood, taken in a trial of the OX40 agonist ivuxolimab. These receptors were taken from an adult with an advanced solid tumor such as melanoma, head and neck, liver or kidney cancer.

V is TRBV18 and J is TRBJ2-7; TRBD2 matches 8 bases. Germline lookup yields CDR1 KGHSH and CDR2 LQKENI. CDR3 length: 14 residues. The trim removed 2 bases at V and 3 bases at J, leaving 3 bases unmatched. Here the CDR3 reads CASSPGTRSYEQYF. The CDR3 nucleotides are TGTGCCAGCTCACCAGGGACTAGAAGCTACGAGCAGTACTTC.

The chain couples TRBV7-9 to TRBJ2-5; D is tentatively TRBD1 or TRBD2 (6 bases each). This CDR3 contains 17 residues. Germline V gene lookup returns CDR1 SEHNR and CDR2 FQNEAQ (reference sequence). The V end was cut by 5 bases, the J end by 5 bases, with 24 bases between. As DNA, the CDR3 is TGTGCCAGCAGCCCCCCTTCAGGCCGGGGGCCCCACGAGACCCAGTACTTC. This translates into CASSPPSGRGPHETQYF. Variable domain in full (rest from reference TRBV7-9 and TRBJ2-5): DTGVSQNPRHKITKRGQNVTFRCDPISEHNRLYWYRQTLGQGPEFLTYFQNEAQLEKSRLLSDRFSAERPKGSFSTLEIQRTEQGDSAMYLCASSPPSGRGPHETQYFGPGTRLLVL.

This sequence joins TRBV7-9 and TRBJ1-3; possibly TRBD1 for D (5 bases). V gave up 6 bases and J gave up 0 bases, with 12 bases separating them. The CDR3 is made up of 15 amino acids. Germline-derived CDR1 and CDR2 are SEHNR and FQNEAQ (reference sequence). The CDR3 loop is CASRVSGTSGNTIYF. The CDR3 nucleotides read TGTGCCAGCAGGGTTTCGGGGACCTCTGGAAACACCATATATTTT.

In this sample, this clone turned up a few times. The chain carries TRBV5-1 and TRBJ2-3; D ambiguous. CDR1 and CDR2 (germline): SGHRS, YFSETQ. There are 14 residues in the CDR3. The germline V and J ends were trimmed by 0 bases and 6 bases, with 11 bases remaining between them. This CDR3 is CASSLGLIVDTQYF. For the CDR3, the DNA is TGCGCCAGCAGCTTGGGACTCATTGTGGATACGCAGTATTTT.

The gene calls are TRBV7-2 and TRBJ2-5; TRBD1 might be the D (5 bases). There are 14 residues in the CDR3. V was trimmed by 4 bases and J by 5 bases, leaving 14 bases between them. Germline assignment: CDR1 SGHTA and CDR2 FQGNSA. CDR3 sequence (DNA): TGTGCCAGCAGCTCCGGTCAGGGTTTTGAGACCCAGTACTTC. Amino acid sequence: CASSSGQGFETQYF.

The chain couples TRBV18 to TRBJ2-3; D uncertain. The CDR3 spans 13 residues. Germline V gene data show CDR1 as KGHSH and CDR2 as LQKENI. V gave up 3 bases and J gave up 2 bases, with 6 bases separating them. For the CDR3, the DNA is TGTGCCAGCTCACCCACTTACACAGATACGCAGTATTTT. Encoded protein: CASSPTYTDTQYF.

V gene TRBV9 combines with J gene TRBJ2-3, with TRBD2 matching 7 bases. From germline, CDR1 is SGDLS and CDR2 YYNGEE. The length of the CDR3 is 15 residues. V lost 4 bases, J lost 5 bases, and 10 bases stayed unmatched. CDR3 in amino acids: CASSPLRGRGDTQYF. As DNA, the CDR3 is TGTGCCAGCAGCCCGCTACGGGGGAGGGGAGATACGCAGTATTTT.

The V and J genes are TRBV30 and TRBJ1-2, with unresolved D. V dropped 7 bases and J dropped 1 base, with 16 bases sitting between them. The CDR3 length is 14 residues. The germline CDR1 and CDR2 sequences are GTSNPN and SVGIG (reference sequence). As DNA, the CDR3 is TGTGCCTACTACGCGGCAGGCTATAACTATGGCTACACCTTC. As protein: CAYYAAGYNYGYTF.

The rearrangement links TRBV6-4 to TRBJ2-1; possibly TRBD1 or TRBD2 for D (5 bases each). Trimming shortened V by 5 bases and J by 5 bases, and 16 bases separated the two germline ends. The CDR3 is 15 amino acids. The germline CDR1 and CDR2 sequences are MRHNA and SNTAGT. The CDR3 spells CASSYGPLGDNEQFF. CDR3 in DNA: TGTGCCAGCAGTTATGGACCATTGGGGGACAATGAGCAGTTCTTC.

The chain joins TRBV5-1 to TRBJ2-2, with D possibly being TRBD2 (7 bases). Germline V gene sequence: CDR1 SGHRS, CDR2 YFSETQ. V was pared by 3 bases and J by 3 bases, with 12 bases between. CDR3 size: 15 residues. The CDR3 DNA reads TGCGCCAGCAGCTACACAGGGAGGGACACCGGGGAGCTGTTTTTT. It specifies CASSYTGRDTGELFF. The entire variable domain, with the rest obtained from reference TRBV5-1 and TRBJ2-2, is as follows: KAGVTQTPRYLIKTRGQQVTLSCSPISGHRSVSWYQQTPGQGLQFLFEYFSETQRNKGNFPGRFSGRQFSNSRSEMNVSTLELGDSALYLCASSYTGRDTGELFFGEGSRLTVL.

A single count supports this clone. The rearrangement uses TRBV11-2 and TRBJ2-7; D is perhaps TRBD1 or TRBD2 (5 bases each). CDR3 length: 16 amino acids. The V and J ends lost 2 bases and 3 bases respectively, with 17 bases between them. CDR1 and CDR2 (germline): SGHAT, FQNNGV. This CDR3 reads CASSLRGAFGDYEQYF. CDR3 sequence (DNA): TGTGCCAGCAGCTTAAGGGGAGCCTTCGGAGACTACGAGCAGTACTTC. Full variable domain (missing parts from reference TRBV11-2 and TRBJ2-7): EAGVAQSPRYKIIEKRQSVAFWCNPISGHATLYWYQQILGQGPKLLIQFQNNGVVDDSQLPKDRFSAERLKGVDSTLKIQPAKLEDSAVYLCASSLRGAFGDYEQYFGPGTRLTVT.

The chain links TRBV5-8 to TRBJ2-5; D perhaps matches TRBD1 (5 bases). The length of the CDR3 is 15 residues. The ends were cut back, 4 bases at V and 2 bases at J, with 15 bases in the middle. Germline V gene lookup returns CDR1 SGHTS and CDR2 YDEGEE. This CDR3 reads CASSPNTDSQETQYF. Written as DNA, the CDR3 is TGTGCCAGCAGCCCAAACACCGACAGTCAAGAGACCCAGTACTTC.

V usage is TRBV5-1 and J usage is TRBJ2-7; no firm D call. The CDR3 is 13 amino acids. V gave up 0 bases and J gave up 4 bases, with 8 bases separating them. CDR1 and CDR2 from the germline V gene are SGHRS and YFSETQ. CDR3 in DNA: TGCGCCAGCAGCTTGGAACACAGTTACGAGCAGTACTTC. Amino acids: CASSLEHSYEQYF.

Here the CDR3 reads CASSLGAGTGDNEQYF. CDR3 DNA: TGCGCCAGCAGCTTGGGGGCCGGCACAGGGGACAACGAGCAGTACTTC. The V call is TRBV5-1, the J call TRBJ2-7; 7 nucleotides agree with TRBD1. This CDR3 has 16 residues. The J segment lost 5 bases and the V segment lost 0 bases, leaving 11 bases of the junction unmatched. Germline lookup yields CDR1 SGHRS and CDR2 YFSETQ.

The chain joins TRBV28 to TRBJ1-6, with D uncertain. Trimming removed 5 bases at V and 7 bases at J, with 9 bases between. The CDR3 is 13 residues long. Germline CDR1 reads MDHEN; CDR2 reads SYDVKM. The DNA for the CDR3 is TGTGCCAGCAGTATCCTGGGGAATTCACCCCTCCACTTT. Translated: CASSILGNSPLHF.

V and J are TRBV6-9 and TRBJ1-1, with a possible D match to TRBD1 (5 bases). The V gene's germline CDR1 is MNHGY and CDR2 SVAAGI. This CDR3 is 11 amino acids long. V lost 4 bases to trimming and J lost 9 bases, with 9 bases between them. CDR3 sequence: CASSWAGQAFF. CDR3 bases: TGTGCCAGCAGTTGGGCAGGGCAAGCTTTCTTT.

J is TRBJ2-7 and V is TRBV7-6, with D tentatively TRBD1 (5 bases). The CDR3 sequence is 14 residues long. The germline V gene has CDR1 SGHVS and CDR2 FNYEAQ. V lost 5 bases and J 0 bases, leaving 11 bases between the germline ends. The CDR3 nucleotides read TGTGCCAGCAGCAGAACCGACAGCTCCTACGAGCAGTACTTC. Protein: CASSRTDSSYEQYF.

The chain recombines TRBV6-6 with TRBJ1-4, with D possibly TRBD1 on 6 matching bases. Trimming stripped 7 bases from V and 8 bases from J, with 14 bases between. CDR1 is MNHNY, CDR2 SVGAGI, per germline (reference sequence). CDR3 size: 13 residues. The CDR3 region is CASTQGNEEKLFF. CDR3 nucleotides: TGTGCCAGCACCCAGGGGAATGAGGAAAAACTGTTTTTT.

This rearrangement joins TRBV28 to TRBJ1-1; the D gene is possibly TRBD1 (5 bases). CDR1 is MDHEN and CDR2 is SYDVKM in the germline V gene. This CDR3 comprises 15 residues. The V end was cut by 4 bases, the J end by 1 base, with 13 bases between. The CDR3 nucleotides are TGTGCCAGCAGTTCTGGGTTGACAGAGAACACTGAAGCTTTCTTT. It is translated as CASSSGLTENTEAFF. Looking up the rest from reference TRBV28 and TRBJ1-1 gives the full variable domain: DVKVTQSSRYLVKRTGEKVFLECVQDMDHENMFWYRQDPGLGLRLIYFSYDVKMKEKGDIPEGYSVSREKKERFSLILESASTNQTSMYLCASSSGLTENTEAFFGQGTRLTVV.

This chain connects TRBV7-7 to TRBJ2-2; D is unclear. Per the germline V gene, CDR1 is SSHAT and CDR2 is FNYEAQ (reference sequence). Trimming shortened V by 1 base and J by 4 bases, and 10 bases separated the two germline ends. CDR3 length equals 15 residues. CDR3 residues: CASSLVLSPTGELFF. The DNA of the CDR3 is TGTGCCAGCAGCTTAGTCTTATCCCCCACCGGGGAGCTGTTTTTT.

The chain carries TRBV7-9 and TRBJ2-7, with TRBD1 identical over 7 bases. V shed 1 base, J shed 2 bases, and the junction held 2 bases outside the gene matches. This CDR3 comprises 14 residues. The germline V gene encodes CDR1 SEHNR and CDR2 FQNEAQ (reference sequence). As DNA, the CDR3 is TGTGCCAGCAGCTTAGAACAGGGGACCTACGAGCAGTACTTC. This sequence encodes CASSLEQGTYEQYF.

This clone was found once. The chain couples TRBV5-4 to TRBJ2-1, with 13 bases fitting TRBD2. Germline V gene data show CDR1 as SGHNT and CDR2 as YYREEE (reference sequence). The junction had 4 bases not matched to a gene; V was cut back by 3 bases and J by 1 base. The CDR3 spans 17 residues. In nucleotides, the CDR3 is TGTGCCAGCAGCTATACTAGCGGGAGGGGATCCTACAATGAGCAGTTCTTC. This sequence encodes CASSYTSGRGSYNEQFF.